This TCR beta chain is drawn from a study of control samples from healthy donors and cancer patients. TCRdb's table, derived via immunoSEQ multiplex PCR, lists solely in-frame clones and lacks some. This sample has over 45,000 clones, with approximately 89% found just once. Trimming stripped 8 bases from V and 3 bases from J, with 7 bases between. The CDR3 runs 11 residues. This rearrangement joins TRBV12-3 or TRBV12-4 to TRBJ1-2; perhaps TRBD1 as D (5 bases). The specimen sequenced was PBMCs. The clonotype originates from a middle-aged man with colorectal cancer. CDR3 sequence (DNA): TGTGCCAGCGGCAGGGACTATGGCTACACCTTC. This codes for CASGRDYGYTF.